This TCR beta chain was documented in a study of Ad26.COV2.S vaccination and SARS-CoV-2 variants. Between the trimmed V and J ends, which lost 2 bases and 5 bases, there was a span of 14 bases. CDR3 length: 16 residues. Germline values: CDR1 SGHNT, CDR2 YYREEE (reference sequence). In this sample, this clone turned up once. Assay: immunoSEQ multiplex PCR; the TCRdb copy retains only in-frame clones and omits some. The table records about 350,000 clones, under 95% of them present only once. The sequence was collected from a human donor who had recovered from COVID-19. The rearrangement joins TRBV5-4 to TRBJ1-6, with D uncertain. Material: peripheral blood, obtained after recovery from COVID-19. The CDR3 nucleotides are TGTGCCAGCAGCTTCGCCAGCGGTGGGGATAATTCACCCCTCCACTTT. Protein sequence: CASSFASGGDNSPLHF.